The 23 T cell receptor beta chains reported below all come from one sample, sequenced in a study of CD8+ T cells in alopecia areata. Reverse transcription of extracted RNA yielded cDNA, which provided the sequencing template. TCRdb's table, derived via immunoSEQ multiplex PCR, lists solely in-frame clones and lacks some. The data hold roughly 250,000 clones, with about two thirds observed a single time. The sample in question was CD4+ T cells sorted from blood, obtained at week 0. The receptors shown here come from a human donor with alopecia areata.

The chain links TRBV7-9 to TRBJ2-6; a weak D match, TRBD1 (6 bases). V was trimmed by 6 bases and J by 0 bases, leaving 9 bases between them. This CDR3 region has 15 residues. Looked up from germline, CDR1 is SEHNR and CDR2 is FQNEAQ (reference sequence). The CDR3 DNA is TGTGCCAGCAGGTTCAGGGGCTCTGGGGCCAACGTCCTGACTTTC. This translates into CASRFRGSGANVLTF. Supplemented by reference TRBV7-9 and TRBJ2-6, the full variable domain reads DTGVSQNPRHKITKRGQNVTFRCDPISEHNRLYWYRQTLGQGPEFLTYFQNEAQLEKSRLLSDRFSAERPKGSFSTLEIQRTEQGDSAMYLCASRFRGSGANVLTFGAGSRLTVL.

CDR3 in amino acids: CASSFGGETEAFF. CDR3 in DNA: TGTGCCAGCAGCTTCGGGGGAGAGACTGAAGCTTTCTTT. V usage is TRBV7-6 and J usage is TRBJ1-1; perhaps TRBD1 as D (5 bases). The CDR3 sequence is 13 residues long. V gave up 3 bases and J gave up 5 bases, with 10 bases separating them. The germline V gene has CDR1 SGHVS and CDR2 FNYEAQ.

The V gene is TRBV10-3, the J gene TRBJ2-3; D is ambiguous. V was cut by 6 bases and J by 0 bases, with 10 bases left in between. The V gene's germline CDR1 is ENHRY and CDR2 SYGVKD. The CDR3 spans 14 residues. CDR3 coding DNA: TGTGCCATCAGGGCCCTTACCAGCACAGATACGCAGTATTTT. Translating it yields CAIRALTSTDTQYF.

This clone was counted a single time. The V and J genes are TRBV30 and TRBJ1-6, with D tentatively TRBD1 (6 bases). V was cut by 0 bases and J by 9 bases, with 15 bases left in between. Germline CDR1 and CDR2: GTSNPN and SVGIG (reference sequence). CDR3 length equals 15 residues. The CDR3 DNA sequence: TGTGCCTGGAGTGTACGTGGGGGGCTGGTTTCACCCCTCCACTTT. Translation gives CAWSVRGGLVSPLHF.

The chain has TRBV30 and TRBJ1-2; no clear D. V lost 5 bases, J lost 13 bases, and 17 bases lay in between. Looked up from germline, CDR1 is GTSNPN and CDR2 is SVGIG (reference sequence). This CDR3 comprises 11 residues. The CDR3 sequence: CAWAKPGRCTF. CDR3 bases: TGTGCCTGGGCTAAACCGGGGAGGTGCACCTTC. Full variable domain (rest looked up from reference TRBV30 and TRBJ1-2): SQTIHQWPATLVQPVGSPLSLECTVEGTSNPNLYWYRQAAGRGLQLLFYSVGIGQISSEVPQNLSASRPQDRQFILSSKKLLLSDSGFYLCAWAKPGRCTFGSGTRLTVV.

This chain joins TRBV29-1 and TRBJ1-2; TRBD1 might be the D (5 bases). The CDR3 length is 11 residues. Germline V gene data show CDR1 as SQVTM and CDR2 as ANQGSEA. Trimming cost V 3 bases and J 9 bases, with 11 bases left between them. The CDR3 DNA is TGCAGCGTTGAGAAGACAGATAGCTACACCTTC. This codes for CSVEKTDSYTF.

The genes are TRBV5-1 and TRBJ2-7, with 12 nucleotides matching TRBD1. J lost 1 base, V lost 5 bases, and 10 bases had no gene match. This CDR3 spans 17 amino acids. CDR1 is SGHRS, CDR2 YFSETQ, per germline. Here the CDR3 reads CASRGTGGPLKSYEQYF. In nucleotides, the CDR3 is TGCGCCAGCAGGGGGACAGGGGGCCCATTAAAATCCTACGAGCAGTACTTC.

The rearrangement joins TRBV29-1 to TRBJ2-5; TRBD1 might be the D (5 bases). The V end lost 4 bases, the J end lost 5 bases, and 20 bases lay between the germline ends. CDR1 and CDR2 from the germline V gene are SQVTM and ANQGSEA. The CDR3 spans 15 residues. The CDR3 region is CSVARGEKVHETQYF. The DNA of the CDR3 is TGCAGCGTTGCTAGGGGCGAAAAAGTTCACGAGACCCAGTACTTC. The complete variable domain, with remaining parts taken from reference TRBV29-1 and TRBJ2-5, reads SAVISQKPSRDICQRGTSLTIQCQVDSQVTMMFWYRQQPGQSLTLIATANQGSEATYESGFVIDKFPISRPNLTFSTLTVSNMSPEDSSIYLCSVARGEKVHETQYFGPGTRLLVL.

This clone was counted a few times. V and J are TRBV2 and TRBJ1-2; D gene ambiguous. The CDR3 is 13 residues long. Germline CDR1 and CDR2: SNHLY and FYNNEI. V was pared by 6 bases and J by 4 bases, with 12 bases between. CDR3 coding DNA: TGTGCCAGCAGCCCTAGCCTGTTCTATGGCTACACCTTC. Its protein product is CASSPSLFYGYTF. Using reference TRBV2 and TRBJ1-2 for the parts outside the CDR3, the full variable domain is EPEVTQTPSHQVTQMGQEVILRCVPISNHLYFYWYRQILGQKVEFLVSFYNNEISEKSEIFDDQFSVERPDGSNFTLKIRSTKLEDSAMYFCASSPSLFYGYTFGSGTRLTVV.

The gene calls are TRBV5-1 and TRBJ2-1, with D maybe TRBD1 (5 bases). The CDR3 covers 13 residues. Per the germline V gene, CDR1 is SGHRS and CDR2 is YFSETQ. V lost 4 bases, J lost 3 bases, and 8 bases lay in between. The CDR3 DNA follows: TGCGCCAGCAGCGCCGACAGCTACAATGAGCAGTTCTTC. It specifies CASSADSYNEQFF.

V is TRBV18 and J is TRBJ2-7; D may match TRBD1 or TRBD2 (5 bases each). Germline V gives CDR1 KGHSH, CDR2 LQKENI. V lost 3 bases, J lost 3 bases, and 15 bases lay in between. This CDR3 spans 15 amino acids. The CDR3 is CASSPGHGKFYEQYF. DNA for the CDR3: TGTGCCAGCTCACCCGGACACGGGAAATTCTACGAGCAGTACTTC.

The chain links TRBV6-1 to TRBJ1-6; D remains unclear. Trimming cost V 10 bases and J 0 bases, with 7 bases left between them. Germline V gene data show CDR1 as MNHNS and CDR2 as SASEGT. CDR3 length: 13 residues. CDR3 DNA: TGTGCCACCCAGAGCTCCTATAATTCACCCCTCCACTTT. As protein: CATQSSYNSPLHF.

The chain joins TRBV5-1 to TRBJ1-1; 9 bases map to TRBD1. Trimming at V came to 0 bases and at J to 7 bases, leaving 10 bases not matched to a gene. This CDR3 has 16 residues. Per germline, CDR1 SGHRS and CDR2 YFSETQ. The CDR3 nucleotides read TGCGCCAGCAGCTTGGAGGGGACCGGGACAGGGAGTGAAGCTTTCTTT. Protein product: CASSLEGTGTGSEAFF.

This clone was seen a few times. The gene calls are TRBV29-1 and TRBJ2-3, with TRBD2 matching 7 bases. V shed 6 bases and J 0 bases; nucleotides not matched to a gene: 12. Per germline, CDR1 SQVTM and CDR2 ANQGSEA. The CDR3 is 16 residues long. CDR3 protein: CSVVDRHSGSTDTQYF. The DNA for the CDR3 is TGCAGCGTCGTGGACCGTCATAGCGGGAGCACAGATACGCAGTATTTT.

The V and J genes are TRBV30 and TRBJ2-5; D may be TRBD2 (5 bases). The CDR3 spans 14 residues. Germline values: CDR1 GTSNPN, CDR2 SVGIG (reference sequence). The germline V and J ends were trimmed by 2 bases and 2 bases, with 12 bases remaining between them. In DNA, the CDR3 is TGTGCCTGGAGTCGCGGGCCCCCACAAGAGACCCAGTACTTC. This sequence encodes CAWSRGPPQETQYF. The whole variable domain, remainder taken from reference TRBV30 and TRBJ2-5, is SQTIHQWPATLVQPVGSPLSLECTVEGTSNPNLYWYRQAAGRGLQLLFYSVGIGQISSEVPQNLSASRPQDRQFILSSKKLLLSDSGFYLCAWSRGPPQETQYFGPGTRLLVL.

The chain couples TRBV30 to TRBJ2-7, with 7 bases aligning to TRBD1. In germline, CDR1 is GTSNPN, CDR2 SVGIG (reference sequence). The CDR3 extends over 15 amino acids. V trimming: 0 bases; J trimming: 2 bases; junction bases outside the gene matches: 7. The DNA for the CDR3 is TGTGCCTGGAGTGTACACGTGACAGGGCCCTACGAGCAGTACTTC. Its translation is CAWSVHVTGPYEQYF.

This clone was counted only a few times. The rearrangement joins TRBV19 to TRBJ1-5, with TRBD1 matching 8 bases. Germline V gene lookup returns CDR1 LNHDA and CDR2 SQIVND (reference sequence). V gave up 5 bases and J gave up 4 bases; unmatched junction bases: 10. This CDR3 has 16 residues. In DNA, the CDR3 is TGTGCCAGTAGTGCGGGACAGGTCGTATGGAATCAGCCCCAGCATTTT. Protein: CASSAGQVVWNQPQHF.

V usage is TRBV30 and J usage is TRBJ1-5, with D possibly matching TRBD1 (5 bases). This CDR3 has 14 amino acids. Germline V lookup: CDR1 GTSNPN, CDR2 SVGIG (reference sequence). V lost 2 bases and J lost 5, with 13 bases in between. The CDR3 bases are TGTGCCTGGAGTTCATCGGGGACCCATCAGCCCCAGCATTTT. Its protein product is CAWSSSGTHQPQHF.

This chain links TRBV14 with TRBJ2-3; no definite D call. With 6 bases removed from V and 8 bases from J, the gap between germline ends came to 15 bases. The CDR3 has 13 residues. Germline CDR1 SGHDN, CDR2 FVKESK. The CDR3 DNA follows: TGTGCCAGCAGTGAGGACGTACTGGGTACGCAGTATTTT. The encoded protein is CASSEDVLGTQYF.

This rearrangement joins TRBV18 to TRBJ1-1; D gene unclear. The germline V and J ends were trimmed by 1 base and 0 bases, with 15 bases remaining between them. Germline-derived CDR1 and CDR2 are KGHSH and LQKENI. This CDR3 is built from 17 residues. The DNA for the CDR3 is TGTGCCAGCTCACCACTAGAAGGCACGAGGATGAACACTGAAGCTTTCTTT. Translating it yields CASSPLEGTRMNTEAFF.

This clone occurred a few times. This chain uses TRBV11-2 with TRBJ1-5; 11 bases fit TRBD1. The CDR3 runs to 15 residues. Germline CDR1 is SGHAT and CDR2 is FQNNGV. V shed 5 bases, J shed 5 bases, and the junction held 5 bases outside the gene matches. As DNA, the CDR3 is TGTGCCAGCAGCGAAAGGACAGGGGGCGATCAGCCCCAGCATTTT. This sequence encodes CASSERTGGDQPQHF.

This clone was detected only a few times. V is TRBV29-1 and J is TRBJ1-3; D not resolved. From germline, CDR1 is SQVTM and CDR2 ANQGSEA. Between the trimmed V and J ends, which lost 4 bases and 3 bases, there was a span of 7 bases. The length of the CDR3 is 12 residues. The CDR3 region has the DNA TGCAGCGTTGTTACTAATGGAAACACCATATATTTT. It encodes CSVVTNGNTIYF.

This clone has only a few counts. The chain combines TRBV29-1 with TRBJ1-1; D is undetermined. Germline V gives CDR1 SQVTM, CDR2 ANQGSEA. V was cut by 1 base and J by 4 bases, with 7 bases left in between. The length of the CDR3 is 12 residues. The CDR3 DNA reads as TGCAGCGTTGAAGGGGATTCCACTGAAGCTTTCTTT. Translating it yields CSVEGDSTEAFF.